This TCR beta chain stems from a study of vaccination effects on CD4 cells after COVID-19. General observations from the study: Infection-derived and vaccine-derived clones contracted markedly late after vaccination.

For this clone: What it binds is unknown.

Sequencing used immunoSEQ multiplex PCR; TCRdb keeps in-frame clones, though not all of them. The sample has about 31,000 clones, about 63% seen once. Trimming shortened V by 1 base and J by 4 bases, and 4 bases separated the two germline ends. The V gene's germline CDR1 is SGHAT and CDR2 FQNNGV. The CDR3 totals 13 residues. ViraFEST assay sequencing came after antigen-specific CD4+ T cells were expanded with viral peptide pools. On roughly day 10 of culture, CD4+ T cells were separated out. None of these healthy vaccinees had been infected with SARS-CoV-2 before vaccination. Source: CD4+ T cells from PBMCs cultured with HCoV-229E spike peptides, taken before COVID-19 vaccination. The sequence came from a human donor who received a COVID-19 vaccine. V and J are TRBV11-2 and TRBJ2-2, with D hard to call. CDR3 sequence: CASSLVGTGELFF. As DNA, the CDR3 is TGTGCCAGCAGCTTAGTCGGCACCGGGGAGCTGTTTTTT.